Presented here are 20 T cell receptor beta chains from one specimen sequenced in a study of monozygotic twins with inflammatory bowel disease. For each CDR3 protein, TCRdb gives one entry from its re-call of the 5' RACE reads, without DNA. In all, the sample yields some 210,000 distinct CDR3 sequences. Sequencing was done on a sample of blood. These receptors originate from a human donor with ulcerative colitis or Crohn's disease, or a healthy co-twin of an affected twin (not recorded which).

This rearrangement joins TRBV27 to TRBJ2-3; TCRdb's D gene call, TRBD2, goes unchecked for lack of DNA. This CDR3 spans 15 amino acids. Germline-derived CDR1 and CDR2 are MNHEY and SMNVEV (reference sequence). The CDR3 reads CASSPGLLGTDTQYF.

This chain links TRBV7-8 with TRBJ2-2; TCRdb gives TRBD1 as the D gene, but with no DNA this cannot be confirmed. CDR3 length equals 14 residues. The germline V gene has CDR1 SGHVS and CDR2 FQNEAQ. The CDR3 region is CASNRGRDTGELFF. Supplemented by reference TRBV7-8 and TRBJ2-2, the full variable domain reads GAGVSQSPRYKVAKRGQDVALRCDPISGHVSLFWYQQALGQGPEFLTYFQNEAQLDKSGLPSDRFFAERPEGSVSTLKIQRTQQEDSAVYLCASNRGRDTGELFFGEGSRLTVL.

The chain carries TRBV9 and TRBJ1-1; TCRdb's D gene call, TRBD1, goes unchecked for lack of DNA. The CDR3 runs to 15 residues. Germline V gene sequence: CDR1 SGDLS, CDR2 YYNGEE. CDR3 in amino acids: CASSGSDRLNTEAFF.

The chain joins TRBV5-5 to TRBJ1-5; the D gene TCRdb calls, TRBD1, cannot be checked with no DNA. The CDR3 consists of 14 residues. Germline lookup yields CDR1 SGHKS and CDR2 YYEKEE (reference sequence). The CDR3 reads CASSLFREAATQHF.

This sequence joins TRBV11-2 and TRBJ2-1. The CDR3 contains 12 residues. From germline, CDR1 is SGHAT and CDR2 FQNNGV. CDR3 loop: CASSSMNNEQFF.

The chain employs TRBV2 and TRBJ2-1; no DNA is available, so the TRBD1 call from TCRdb remains unchecked. CDR3 length: 14 amino acids. CDR1 is SNHLY, CDR2 FYNNEI, per germline. CDR3 residues: CARDRDRGWDEQFF.

V usage is TRBV7-5 and J usage is TRBJ2-1; TCRdb outputs TRBD2, but without DNA this stays unchecked. TRBV7-5 is a pseudogene locus. The CDR3 loop spans 18 amino acids. This CDR3 is CISVSEAIPRVLVDEQFF.

The chain carries TRBV18 and TRBJ1-3. This CDR3 has 14 residues. The V gene's germline CDR1 is KGHSH and CDR2 LQKENI. The CDR3 reads CASSPYSSGNTIYF.

V and J are TRBV7-3 and TRBJ2-1; without DNA, the TCRdb call of TRBD2 cannot be checked. The length of the CDR3 is 17 residues. Germline V lookup: CDR1 SGHTA, CDR2 FQGTGA. The CDR3 here is CASSLSGRRGSYNEQFF.

The chain carries TRBV5-4 and TRBJ2-7; TCRdb designates TRBD1, a call that cannot be tested without DNA. The germline gives CDR1 SGHNT, CDR2 YYREEE (reference sequence). The CDR3 has 16 residues. CDR3 sequence: CASSLGRQGIGDEQYF.

The chain recombines TRBV10-3 with TRBJ2-2; TCRdb designates TRBD1, a call that cannot be tested without DNA. CDR1 is ENHRY and CDR2 is SYGVKD in the germline V gene. The CDR3 spans 17 residues. CDR3 region: CAISVGTGGPNTGELFF.

This chain connects TRBV7-2 to TRBJ2-1; no DNA is available, so the TRBD1 call from TCRdb remains unchecked. Per germline, CDR1 SGHTA and CDR2 FQGNSA. The CDR3 length is 13 residues. CDR3 amino acids: CASSSQAGAEQFF.

The chain uses TRBV4-1 and TRBJ1-6; TCRdb's D gene call, TRBD1, goes unchecked for lack of DNA. The CDR3 contains 18 residues. Per the germline V gene, CDR1 is MGHRA and CDR2 is YSYEKL. CDR3 sequence: CASSQDGRTAAGEWALHF.

This rearrangement joins TRBV7-2 to TRBJ2-7; there is no DNA to check the TCRdb D call of TRBD2. The CDR3 extends over 18 amino acids. CDR1 SGHTA and CDR2 FQGNSA come from the germline V gene. The chain's CDR3 is CASSIKASGGGLFAEQYF.

V usage is TRBV5-1 and J usage is TRBJ2-1; the D call from TCRdb, TRBD2, cannot be confirmed without DNA. Germline V gene data show CDR1 as SGHRS and CDR2 as YFSETQ. This CDR3 is 14 amino acids long. The CDR3 loop reads CASSFGLTGTDKFF.

The chain links TRBV20-1 to TRBJ2-3; the D gene TCRdb calls, TRBD2, cannot be checked with no DNA. Germline loops: CDR1 DFQATT, CDR2 SNEGSKA (reference sequence). The CDR3 loop spans 11 amino acids. Here the CDR3 reads CSGEGKDTQYF.

CDR3 loop: CASRNDRVGTLDTEAFF. The chain combines TRBV6-2 or TRBV6-3 with TRBJ1-1; TCRdb's D gene call, TRBD1, goes unchecked for lack of DNA. The CDR3 is 17 amino acids. The germline V gene encodes CDR1 MNHEY and CDR2 SVGEGT.

This rearrangement joins TRBV7-3 to TRBJ1-6. The V gene's germline CDR1 is SGHTA and CDR2 FQGTGA. The CDR3 extends over 15 amino acids. The CDR3 reads CASSLTGRSNSPLHF. Full variable domain (missing parts from reference TRBV7-3 and TRBJ1-6): GAGVSQTPSNKVTEKGKYVELRCDPISGHTALYWYRQSLGQGPEFLIYFQGTGAADDSGLPNDRFFAVRPEGSVSTLKIQRTERGDSAVYLCASSLTGRSNSPLHFGNGTRLTVT.

The V gene is TRBV24-1, the J gene TRBJ2-1; TCRdb's D gene call, TRBD2, goes unchecked for lack of DNA. The CDR3 contains 13 residues. Germline loops: CDR1 KGHDR, CDR2 SFDVKD. CDR3 region: CATSSGGVNQQFF.

This rearrangement joins TRBV12-3 or TRBV12-4 to TRBJ1-1; TCRdb outputs TRBD1, but without DNA this stays unchecked. The CDR3 length is 13 residues. The CDR3 loop reads CASSLTRRSEAFF.